This T cell receptor beta chain was sequenced in a study of T cell responses to AZD1222 COVID-19 vaccine. General study results and limits: Mostly white British, mostly female donors; authors suggested clonal diversity may be underestimated. Sampling captured repertoires only after the peak T cell response. Vaccine-related CD4 TCRs covered spike, predominating at 160-218 and 743-854.

Of note for this clone: Antigen specificity is unknown.

Assay: immunoSEQ multiplex PCR; the TCRdb copy retains only in-frame clones and omits some. Seen here are 130,000 to 150,000 clones, 91% observed once, and the top ten hold over 3%. The study pooled second doses at about 4 or about 12 weeks. Sequencing used peripheral blood, obtained 28 days after the second AZD1222 dose. This TCR was recovered from an adult who received the AZD1222 COVID-19 vaccine.

The CDR3 protein is CASSLVWGGRETQYF. DNA for the CDR3: TGTGCCAGCAGCTTAGTTTGGGGGGGACGAGAGACCCAGTACTTC. The V and J genes are TRBV7-8 and TRBJ2-5; 7 bases are a match to TRBD2. The CDR3 loop spans 15 amino acids. CDR1 is SGHVS, CDR2 FQNEAQ, per germline. Germline trimming cut 1 base from V and 4 bases from J; bases unmatched to any gene: 6.